A single sample is the source of the 2 T cell receptor beta chains below, sequenced in a study of blood T cells in healthy people across ages. For the second PCR, which ran for roughly 7 to 11 cycles, a sample-barcoded 5' primer and a J-beta primer mix were used. TCRdb analysed the 5' RACE reads with MiXCR anew, one entry per CDR3 protein. The top ten clones hold approximately 11% of a sample with approximately 1.5 million distinct CDR3 sequences, roughly 32% of them seen once. The specimen sequenced was blood. These receptors came from a woman under 40 in good health.

This clonotype has just one count. The chain couples TRBV7-2 to TRBJ2-1, with a possible D match to TRBD2 (6 bases). Gene TRBJ2-7 matches the end of the DNA better, so the J call may be wrong. Germline lookup yields CDR1 SGHTA and CDR2 FQGNSA. CDR3 size: 14 residues. The CDR3 nucleotides read TGTGCCAGCAGTGGAGGGGCAGGGAGGAATGAGCAGTACTTC. As protein: CASSGGAGRNEQYF.

The chain uses TRBV20-1 and TRBJ2-7; the D gene is possibly TRBD1 (6 bases). This CDR3 is built from 12 residues. Germline-derived CDR1 and CDR2 are DFQATT and SNEGSKA (reference sequence). Here the CDR3 reads CTSGTKFSEQYF. The CDR3 DNA is TGCACCTCCGGGACAAAGTTCTCCGAGCAGTACTTC.